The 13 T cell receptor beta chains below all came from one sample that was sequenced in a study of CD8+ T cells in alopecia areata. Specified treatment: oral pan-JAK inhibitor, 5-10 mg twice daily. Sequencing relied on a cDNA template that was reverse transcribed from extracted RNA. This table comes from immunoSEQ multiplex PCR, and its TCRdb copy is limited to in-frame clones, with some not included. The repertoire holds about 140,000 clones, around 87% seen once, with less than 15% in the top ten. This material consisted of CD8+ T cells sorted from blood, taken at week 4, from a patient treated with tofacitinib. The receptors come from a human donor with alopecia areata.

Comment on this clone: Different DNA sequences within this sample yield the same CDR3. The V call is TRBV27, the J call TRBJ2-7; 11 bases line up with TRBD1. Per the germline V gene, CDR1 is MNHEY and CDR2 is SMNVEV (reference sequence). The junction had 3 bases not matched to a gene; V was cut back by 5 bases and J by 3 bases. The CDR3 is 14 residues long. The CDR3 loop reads CASSPGTGGYEQYF. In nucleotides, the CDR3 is TGTGCCAGCAGTCCCGGGACAGGGGGCTACGAGCAGTACTTC.

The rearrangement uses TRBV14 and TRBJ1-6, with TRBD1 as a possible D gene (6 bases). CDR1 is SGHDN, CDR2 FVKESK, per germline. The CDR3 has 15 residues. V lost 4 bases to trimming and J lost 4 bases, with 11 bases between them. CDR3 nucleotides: TGTGCCAGCAGCCGGGGGCCTCATTATAATTCACCCCTCCACTTT. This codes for CASSRGPHYNSPLHF.

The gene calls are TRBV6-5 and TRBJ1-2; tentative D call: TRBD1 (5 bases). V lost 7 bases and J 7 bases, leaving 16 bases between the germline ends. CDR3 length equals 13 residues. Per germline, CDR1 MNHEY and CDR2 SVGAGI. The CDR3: CASTYGGVSGYTF. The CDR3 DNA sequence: TGTGCCAGCACCTACGGAGGGGTGTCTGGCTACACCTTC.

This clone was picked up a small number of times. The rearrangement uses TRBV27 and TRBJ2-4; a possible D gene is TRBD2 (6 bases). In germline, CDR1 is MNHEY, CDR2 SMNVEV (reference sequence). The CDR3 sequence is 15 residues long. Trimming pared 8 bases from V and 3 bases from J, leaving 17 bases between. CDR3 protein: CASRNGGSVKNIQYF. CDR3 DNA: TGTGCCAGCCGTAACGGGGGTTCGGTCAAAAACATTCAGTACTTC.

CDR3 region: CSVEDPRAGANVLTF. The CDR3 bases are TGCAGCGTTGAAGATCCTAGGGCTGGGGCCAACGTCCTGACTTTC. The rearrangement links TRBV29-1 to TRBJ2-6; D unresolved. The CDR3 is 15 amino acids. Trimming stripped 0 bases from V and 2 bases from J, with 8 bases between. Germline CDR1 and CDR2: SQVTM and ANQGSEA.

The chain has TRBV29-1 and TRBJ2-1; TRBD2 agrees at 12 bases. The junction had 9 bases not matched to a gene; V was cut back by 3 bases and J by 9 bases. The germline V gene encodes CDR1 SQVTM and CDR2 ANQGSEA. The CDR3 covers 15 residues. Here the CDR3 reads CSVELASGGGREQFF. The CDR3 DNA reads TGCAGCGTTGAGTTGGCTAGCGGGGGGGGACGTGAGCAGTTCTTC.

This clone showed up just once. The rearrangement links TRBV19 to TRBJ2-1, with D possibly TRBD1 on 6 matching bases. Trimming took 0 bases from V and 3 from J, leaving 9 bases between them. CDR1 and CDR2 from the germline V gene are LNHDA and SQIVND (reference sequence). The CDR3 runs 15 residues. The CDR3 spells CASSIEGGSYNEQFF. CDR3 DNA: TGTGCCAGTAGTATAGAAGGGGGAAGCTACAATGAGCAGTTCTTC.

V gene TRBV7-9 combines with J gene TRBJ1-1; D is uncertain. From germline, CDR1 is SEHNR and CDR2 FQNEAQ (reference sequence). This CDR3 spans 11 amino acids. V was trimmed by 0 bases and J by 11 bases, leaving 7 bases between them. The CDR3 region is CASSLADRAFF. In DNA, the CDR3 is TGTGCCAGCAGCTTAGCGGATAGGGCTTTCTTT.

This CDR3 is CASSEGDNEQFF. The CDR3 nucleotides read TGTGCCAGCAGTGAGGGAGACAATGAGCAGTTCTTC. This chain joins TRBV25-1 and TRBJ2-1; D possibly corresponds to TRBD2 (5 bases). V was pared by 3 bases and J by 5 bases, with 5 bases between. Germline V gene data show CDR1 as MGHDK and CDR2 as SYGVNS. This CDR3 is 12 amino acids long.

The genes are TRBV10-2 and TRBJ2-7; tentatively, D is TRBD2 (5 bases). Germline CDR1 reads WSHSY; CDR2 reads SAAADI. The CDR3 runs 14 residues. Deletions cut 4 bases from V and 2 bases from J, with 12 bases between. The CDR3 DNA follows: TGCGCCAGCAGTGTAGCCAGCGGAACCTACGAGCAGTACTTC. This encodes CASSVASGTYEQYF.

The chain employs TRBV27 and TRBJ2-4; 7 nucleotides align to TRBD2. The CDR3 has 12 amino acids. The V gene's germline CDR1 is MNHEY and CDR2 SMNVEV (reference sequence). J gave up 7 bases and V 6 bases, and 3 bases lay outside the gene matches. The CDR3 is CASSPGGNIQYF. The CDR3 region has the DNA TGTGCCAGCAGCCCCGGGGGGAACATTCAGTACTTC.

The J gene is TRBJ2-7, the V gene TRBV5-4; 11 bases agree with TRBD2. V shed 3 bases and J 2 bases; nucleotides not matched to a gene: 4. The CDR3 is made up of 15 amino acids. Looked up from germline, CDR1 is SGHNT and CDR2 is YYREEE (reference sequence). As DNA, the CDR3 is TGTGCCAGCAGCTCCGGGACTAGCGGTCCCTACGAGCAGTACTTC. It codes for CASSSGTSGPYEQYF.

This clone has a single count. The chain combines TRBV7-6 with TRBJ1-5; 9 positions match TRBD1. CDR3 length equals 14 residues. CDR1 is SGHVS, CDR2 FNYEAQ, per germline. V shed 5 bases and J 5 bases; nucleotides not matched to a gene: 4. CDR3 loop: CASSTRQGDQPQHF. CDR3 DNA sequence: TGTGCCAGCAGCACTCGACAGGGGGATCAGCCCCAGCATTTT.